Listed below are T cell receptor beta chains from one sample, sequenced in a study of cytomegalovirus exposure and HLA in healthy donors. Sequenced by immunoSEQ multiplex PCR; TCRdb stores in-frame clones only, minus some. This sample carries about 170,000 clones, around 68% of them seen once, and the ten largest clones take around 3%. The sample consisted of PBMCs. These TCRs come from a man in his forties in good health and CMV-seronegative. Both conserved end residues are part of each CDR3. Each record gives: clone size, J gene, V gene, D gene, CDR3 protein, CDR3 DNA. The D gene is left open where the match is weak. Only part of the rows carry a size: once, few, many, or a class if the clone is expanded.

abundance: few; j_gene: TRBJ1-5; v_gene: TRBV27; d_gene: TRBD1; CDR3aa: CASSPTGQGILNSNQPQHF; CDR3nt: TGTGCCAGCAGTCCCACGGGACAGGGGATTTTAAATAGCAATCAGCCCCAGCATTTT
abundance: few; j_gene: TRBJ1-6; v_gene: TRBV6-5; d_gene: TRBD1; CDR3aa: CASSYMTGGDSPLHF; CDR3nt: TGTGCCAGCAGTTACATGACAGGGGGCGATTCACCCCTCCACTTT
abundance: .; j_gene: TRBJ2-5; v_gene: TRBV5-8; d_gene: TRBD2; CDR3aa: CASRPLWGGQETQYF; CDR3nt: TGTGCCAGCAGACCTTTGTGGGGGGGCCAAGAGACCCAGTACTTC
abundance: .; j_gene: TRBJ1-1; v_gene: TRBV6-5; d_gene: .; CDR3aa: CASSPIGQTQAFF; CDR3nt: TGTGCCAGCAGCCCGATCGGACAAACTCAAGCTTTCTTT
abundance: .; j_gene: TRBJ2-7; v_gene: TRBV27; d_gene: TRBD2; CDR3aa: CASSTLAPGTYEQYF; CDR3nt: TGTGCCAGCAGTACACTAGCGCCCGGGACCTACGAGCAGTACTTC
abundance: few; j_gene: TRBJ2-7; v_gene: TRBV13; d_gene: TRBD2; CDR3aa: CASSLGPSGTVPHEQYF; CDR3nt: TGTGCCAGCAGCTTAGGTCCTAGCGGGACAGTTCCCCACGAGCAGTACTTC
abundance: .; j_gene: TRBJ2-1; v_gene: TRBV29-1; d_gene: TRBD2; CDR3aa: CSVEPRLADNEQFF; CDR3nt: TGCAGCGTTGAACCTCGACTAGCGGACAATGAGCAGTTCTTC
abundance: .; j_gene: TRBJ1-4; v_gene: TRBV5-1; d_gene: TRBD1; CDR3aa: CASSSQGADEKLFF; CDR3nt: TGCGCCAGCAGCTCACAGGGGGCGGATGAAAAACTGTTTTTT
abundance: few; j_gene: TRBJ2-7; v_gene: TRBV29-1; d_gene: TRBD2; CDR3aa: CSALAGSSYEQYF; CDR3nt: TGCAGCGCACTAGCGGGGAGCTCCTACGAGCAGTACTTC
abundance: .; j_gene: TRBJ1-3; v_gene: TRBV7-3; d_gene: .; CDR3aa: CASSATGSGNTIYF; CDR3nt: TGTGCCAGCAGCGCTACCGGCTCTGGAAACACCATATATTTT
abundance: few; j_gene: TRBJ2-1; v_gene: TRBV14; d_gene: TRBD2; CDR3aa: CASSQQLAAYNEQFF; CDR3nt: TGTGCCAGCAGCCAGCAACTAGCGGCCTACAATGAGCAGTTCTTC
abundance: .; j_gene: TRBJ1-6; v_gene: TRBV6-6; d_gene: .; CDR3aa: CASSYSGTSGSPLHF; CDR3nt: TGTGCCAGCAGTTACTCAGGGACAAGCGGTTCACCCCTCCACTTT
abundance: .; j_gene: TRBJ1-2; v_gene: TRBV5-1; d_gene: .; CDR3aa: CASSLDGGNYGYTF; CDR3nt: TGCGCCAGCAGCTTGGACGGGGGTAACTATGGCTACACCTTC
abundance: .; j_gene: TRBJ1-1; v_gene: TRBV14; d_gene: TRBD1; CDR3aa: CASSQLQGASEAFF; CDR3nt: TGTGCCAGCAGCCAACTTCAGGGGGCCAGTGAAGCTTTCTTT
abundance: few; j_gene: TRBJ1-6; v_gene: TRBV2; d_gene: TRBD1; CDR3aa: CASSEYGGQVLHNSPLHF; CDR3nt: TGTGCCAGCAGTGAATACGGAGGACAGGTTCTACATAATTCACCCCTCCACTTT
abundance: .; j_gene: TRBJ2-5; v_gene: TRBV7-3; d_gene: .; CDR3aa: CASSLSSGTVQETQYF; CDR3nt: TGTGCCAGCAGCTTAAGCTCCGGGACTGTTCAAGAGACCCAGTACTTC